This paragraph reports one T cell receptor beta chain. These data come from a study of blood T cell repertoires in COVID-19. Using immunoSEQ multiplex PCR, the repertoire was profiled, and TCRdb retains in-frame clones only, with some absent. This repertoire shows approximately 66,000 clones, around 90% found once; its top ten account for roughly 7.6%. Trimming took 6 bases from V and 3 from J, leaving 21 bases between them. Germline V gives CDR1 ENHRY, CDR2 SYGVKD. This CDR3 spans 16 amino acids. The receptor comes from a human donor with active COVID-19. The donor label of this sample is uncertain. Sequencing was performed on peripheral blood. V usage is TRBV10-3 and J usage is TRBJ2-7; D possibly corresponds to TRBD2 (6 bases). The CDR3 DNA reads TGTGCCATCAGCGACAAAGAACGACGGACTATCTACGAGCAGTACTTC. Amino acid sequence: CAISDKERRTIYEQYF.